This is a list of T cell receptor beta chains from one sample in a study of CD8 T cells in Susac syndrome. TCRdb reprocessed the immunoSEQ multiplex PCR reads with MiXCR, giving one entry per CDR3 protein. The sample consists of around 200,000 distinct CDR3 sequences, approximately 96% of them appearing once. The sequencing sample was made of CD4+ T cells from PBMCs. These receptors were obtained from a human donor with multiple sclerosis. Each CDR3 is given with its conserved first and last residue. The order of the fields is CDR3 DNA, CDR3 protein, D gene, clone size, J gene, V gene. D genes are given only for firm matches. Size is omitted from some rows. Given values are once, few, many or a class for expanded clones.

TGCAGCGTTGATGTCCGGGTAGGGGAGACCCAGTACTTC | CSVDVRVGETQYF | . | . | TRBJ2-5 | TRBV29-1
TGTGCCAGCAGCTCCGCTAATACGCAGTATTTT | CASSSANTQYF | . | . | TRBJ2-3 | TRBV5-6
TGTGCTAGCAGCCAAAGTAGTACACAGGGCCACGAGCAGTACTTC | CASSQSSTQGHEQYF | . | . | TRBJ2-7 | TRBV7-7
TGTGCCAGCAGTCCCCCTGGGACAGCCCGCTCTGGGGCCAACGTCCTGACTTTC | CASSPPGTARSGANVLTF | TRBD1 | . | TRBJ2-6 | TRBV12-3/TRBV12-4
TGCAGTGCTTCCAGACAGCAAGAGACCCAGTACTTC | CSASRQQETQYF | . | . | TRBJ2-5 | TRBV20-1
TGTGCCTGGAGTGTAAATCTTCCCAACACTGAAGCTTTCTTT | CAWSVNLPNTEAFF | . | . | TRBJ1-1 | TRBV30
TGTGCCAGCTCACCGCAGGGGGCGGGGGCCAACGTCCTGACTTTC | CASSPQGAGANVLTF | TRBD1 | . | TRBJ2-6 | TRBV18
TGTGCCAGCACCCGGGGCCGGGCTAAAACAAATCAGCCCCAGCATTTT | CASTRGRAKTNQPQHF | . | . | TRBJ1-5 | TRBV6-2/TRBV6-3
TGCAGTGGTGGGACAGCGCTAAGTTATAGCAATCAGCCCCAGCATTTT | CSGGTALSYSNQPQHF | TRBD1 | . | TRBJ1-5 | TRBV20-1
TGTGCCAGCAGCCAAAACAGGGACACTGAAGCTTTCTTT | CASSQNRDTEAFF | . | . | TRBJ1-1 | TRBV3-1
TGTGCCAGCAGCGTAGGGCCAGGGTTTGGTCAGCCCCAGCATTTT | CASSVGPGFGQPQHF | . | . | TRBJ1-5 | TRBV9
TGTGCCAGCAGGGCAGGCCGCTTCACAGATACGCAGTATTTT | CASRAGRFTDTQYF | . | . | TRBJ2-3 | TRBV12-3/TRBV12-4
TGCGCCAGCAGCGAGAAAGGAGGGAAAAGCTCCTACAATGAGCAGTTCTTC | CASSEKGGKSSYNEQFF | . | . | TRBJ2-1 | TRBV4-3
TGTGCCACCAGCCAAGGAGGGACAGGGGGATACAATGAGCAGTTCTTC | CATSQGGTGGYNEQFF | TRBD1 | . | TRBJ2-1 | TRBV15
TGTGCCTGGAGTGAACAGCCAGCACTAGGCACTGAAGCTTTCTTT | CAWSEQPALGTEAFF | . | . | TRBJ1-1 | TRBV30
TGTGCCAGCAGACCTCAGCGGGCCTCCTACGAGCAGTACTTC | CASRPQRASYEQYF | . | . | TRBJ2-7 | TRBV6-5
TGTGCCAGCAGCTTAGACGCCCTCTGGAACACTGAAGCTTTCTTT | CASSLDALWNTEAFF | . | . | TRBJ1-1 | TRBV7-9
TGTGCCAGCACCCGTAGCGGGGGCCTCTCCTACAATGAGCAGTTCTTC | CASTRSGGLSYNEQFF | TRBD2 | . | TRBJ2-1 | TRBV27
TGTGCCAGCAGTTTCACAGGGTTGGGTGAAGCTTTCTTT | CASSFTGLGEAFF | . | . | TRBJ1-1 | TRBV12-3/TRBV12-4
TGCGCCAGCAGCCAAGAAGGGGGGCCCCGGATGGAGACCCAGTACTTC | CASSQEGGPRMETQYF | . | . | TRBJ2-5 | TRBV4-3
TGTGCCAGCAGTCATCTTCCTCGGGTAGAAATGAACACTGAAGCTTTCTTT | CASSHLPRVEMNTEAFF | . | . | TRBJ1-1 | TRBV27
TGCAGTGCTAGACCTTACACCGGGGAGCTGTTTTTT | CSARPYTGELFF | . | . | TRBJ2-2 | TRBV20-1
TGTGCCAGCAGCGCCGGGACGCCGAGCACAGATACGCAGTATTTT | CASSAGTPSTDTQYF | . | . | TRBJ2-3 | TRBV9
TGTGCCAGCAGCTCCATCCCCCTCAAGGTCTACGAGCAGTACTTC | CASSSIPLKVYEQYF | . | . | TRBJ2-7 | TRBV7-2
TGTGCCGCCCGGGAGGCCGGGGAGCTGTTTTTT | CAAREAGELFF | TRBD2 | once | TRBJ2-2 | TRBV30
TGTGCCAGCAGCCAACTTACAGGGGAGACTGAAGCTTTCTTT | CASSQLTGETEAFF | TRBD1 | . | TRBJ1-1 | TRBV3-1
TGTGCCAGCAGTCCTGTTCGGGGGCGGGGGGGTCACGACCAAGAGACCCAGTACTTC | CASSPVRGRGGHDQETQYF | TRBD2 | . | TRBJ2-5 | TRBV12-3/TRBV12-4
TGTGCCAGCAGCCTTGGTTATTGGTTGGCGGGGGAAAAGAACACCGGGGAGCTGTTTTTT | CASSLGYWLAGEKNTGELFF | TRBD2 | . | TRBJ2-2 | TRBV9
TGTGCCAGCAGTCTGGCGTTTAGCAATCAGCCCCAGCATTTT | CASSLAFSNQPQHF | . | . | TRBJ1-5 | TRBV5-4
TGTGCCAGCAGCCCGGACAGGAATGACTATGGCTACACCTTC | CASSPDRNDYGYTF | TRBD1 | . | TRBJ1-2 | TRBV7-2
TGTGCCAGCAGTCAAGGACAGGGTTCCACAGATACGCAGTATTTT | CASSQGQGSTDTQYF | TRBD1 | . | TRBJ2-3 | TRBV28
TGCAGCGTTCGCGACAGTACCTACGAGCAGTACTTC | CSVRDSTYEQYF | . | . | TRBJ2-7 | TRBV29-1
TGCAGTGCTAGTCGGACAGGGTCTAACTATGGCTACACCTTC | CSASRTGSNYGYTF | TRBD1 | . | TRBJ1-2 | TRBV20-1
TGTGCCAGTAGTCCGGGGACTAGCGGGGGGGCCGCCTACGAGCAGTACTTC | CASSPGTSGGAAYEQYF | TRBD2 | . | TRBJ2-7 | TRBV19
TGTGCCAGCAGTTCTCCCCCGGGAGGCTACACCTTC | CASSSPPGGYTF | . | . | TRBJ1-2 | TRBV12-3/TRBV12-4
TGTGCCAGCAGTGAAGGGCGGCCTAACTACGAGCAGTACTTC | CASSEGRPNYEQYF | . | . | TRBJ2-7 | TRBV2
TGTGCCAGCAGTGAAAGAAACCGGGGGGGCACAGATACGCAGTATTTT | CASSERNRGGTDTQYF | TRBD2 | . | TRBJ2-3 | TRBV2
TGTGCCAGCAGCGTAGGACAGCAAAATGAGCAGTTCTTC | CASSVGQQNEQFF | . | . | TRBJ2-1 | TRBV9
TGTGCCAGCAGACTGCCGGGGGGAGACTATGGCTACACCTTC | CASRLPGGDYGYTF | . | . | TRBJ1-2 | TRBV28
TGTGCCAGCAGCAAAAGTGAGGGTTCGAACACTGAAGCTTTCTTT | CASSKSEGSNTEAFF | . | . | TRBJ1-1 | TRBV3-1
TGTGCCATCAGTGAAGGACAGGGATTACCTCAGCCCCAGCATTTT | CAISEGQGLPQPQHF | TRBD1 | . | TRBJ1-5 | TRBV10-3
TGCAGCGTTCCGGGACTAGCGGGGAGAGGGGAGCTGTTTTTT | CSVPGLAGRGELFF | TRBD2 | . | TRBJ2-2 | TRBV29-1
TGCAGCGCCGCAAGAGAGCCGGGACAAGAGACCCAGTACTTC | CSAAREPGQETQYF | . | . | TRBJ2-5 | TRBV29-1
TGTGCCAGCAGCTTTCTGGCCTCTGGAAACACCATATATTTT | CASSFLASGNTIYF | . | . | TRBJ1-3 | TRBV7-9
TGCAGTGCCAGCAGCGGGGTGGGACACAATGAGCAGTTCTTC | CSASSGVGHNEQFF | TRBD2 | . | TRBJ2-1 | TRBV20-1
TGCAGCGTTACGAAGGACAGCTCTAAAATCTACGAGCAGTACTTC | CSVTKDSSKIYEQYF | . | . | TRBJ2-7 | TRBV29-1
TGCAGTGCTCCAGGGGGCAGGGCGGGCAATCAGCCCCAGCATTTT | CSAPGGRAGNQPQHF | TRBD1 | . | TRBJ1-5 | TRBV20-1
TGTGCCAGCAGCCAAGCGACCATCTACGAGCAGTACTTC | CASSQATIYEQYF | . | once | TRBJ2-7 | TRBV4-2
TGCGCCAGCAGCCAGGTACACAGGGGTCTGCCTTACGAGCAGTACTTC | CASSQVHRGLPYEQYF | TRBD1 | few | TRBJ2-7 | TRBV4-3
TGTGCCACCAGCAGAGGGACAGGGGAAGGCAATCAGCCCCAGCATTTT | CATSRGTGEGNQPQHF | TRBD1 | . | TRBJ1-5 | TRBV15
TGTGCCAGCAGCCAACCAGGGGGCGGTAGCACAGATACGCAGTATTTT | CASSQPGGGSTDTQYF | TRBD1 | . | TRBJ2-3 | TRBV3-1
TGTGCCAGCAGGACAGGCTATCCGGGACAGGGGATTTACGAGCAGTACTTC | CASRTGYPGQGIYEQYF | TRBD1 | . | TRBJ2-7 | TRBV28
TGTGCCTATCACGGAAGAAACACCATATATTTT | CAYHGRNTIYF | . | . | TRBJ1-3 | TRBV30
TGTGCCTGGAACAGGGGGATCACCGGGGAGCTGTTTTTT | CAWNRGITGELFF | TRBD1 | . | TRBJ2-2 | TRBV30
TGTGCCACCACCGCGGCGGCATTCGGTTCACCCCTCCACTTT | CATTAAAFGSPLHF | . | . | TRBJ1-6 | TRBV3-1
TGTGCCAGCAGTTCCCCACAGAGCACCCAGTACTTC | CASSSPQSTQYF | . | once | TRBJ2-5 | TRBV27
TGTGCCTGGAGTGTAGGGTCATACACCGGGGAGCTGTTTTTT | CAWSVGSYTGELFF | . | . | TRBJ2-2 | TRBV30
TGCAGCGTTGCCCCAGACCTCACCGGGGAGCTGTTTTTT | CSVAPDLTGELFF | . | . | TRBJ2-2 | TRBV29-1
TGTGCCACGACGGACAGGGGCCAAGAGACCCAGTACTTC | CATTDRGQETQYF | TRBD1 | . | TRBJ2-5 | TRBV10-3
TGTGCCAGCTCACCACCGGACAGGGTGGGTGCCGGGGAGCTGTTTTTT | CASSPPDRVGAGELFF | TRBD1 | . | TRBJ2-2 | TRBV18